The TCR beta chain under discussion was sequenced for a study of blood T cell repertoires in COVID-19 (dated by TCRdb to about 2020). Describing the broader study: Collaborator samples came from the United States, Italy and Spain and covered acute and convalescent phases of COVID-19. The samples were drawn from the first 160 participants of the ongoing ImmuneRACE study and from 1,200 or so subjects provided by 6 global collaborators. Where available, HLA class I and class II types were obtained from metadata supplied by the sample provider rather than from assay-based typing. A de-identified subject ID, COVID-19 status, age in years and sex were almost always included in the sample metadata. Subjects who had been exposed to COVID-19, were actively infected with it, or had recovered from it provided the deeply sampled blood TCRbeta repertoires that made up the dataset. The prospective study material was composed of cDNA or gDNA derived from T cells, B-cell-depleted T cells, or PBMCs. The repertoires were made available in a free public database intended to serve as a resource for research on the immune response to SARS-CoV-2. Study-level results and caveats: Clinical and demographic metadata were provided uncurated, with the amount varying by source and participant.

This clone came up a few times. The clone's antigen remains unknown. The input lacks base qualities; no much larger clone sits a single base away. The collaborating institutions used their own protocols to collect whole blood in K2EDTA tubes. Collaborator samples were shipped for TCRbeta analysis as frozen whole blood, isolated PBMCs, or DNA extracted from either sample type. The germline V end is reduced by 3 bases and the J end by 4 bases; junction bases left unmatched: 2. From cysteine to phenylalanine, the CDR3 is 14 amino acids long. The kept DNA is CDR3 alone, 42 bases in frame from the first base. CDR1 and CDR2, looked up from the germline V gene (reference sequence), are SEHNR and FQNEAQ. The immunoSEQ Assay, a bias-controlled multiplex PCR, was used to amplify TCRbeta CDR3 regions from genomic DNA. On the study's bioinformatics: The number of nucleated cells in each sample was estimated from the amplification of reference gene primers within the assay. Sequence reads were collapsed and filtered to measure the absolute abundance of every unique TCRbeta CDR3 rearrangement. For each sample, productive Simpson clonality was calculated by taking the square root of Simpson's diversity index across productive rearrangements. TCRdb holds this immuneACCESS table with in-frame rearrangements only. Some clones are missing; in checked studies, unresolved V genes explain under half, and the rest has no known cause. That table is the source of V, J and clone size, and D and trimming were worked out from the DNA. For this sample the table gives over 200,000 clones, of which around 85% were detected only once. The top ten constitute approximately 5.4% of the sample.

The clonotype was recovered from a human donor in a cohort sampled during active COVID-19. The sequence links TRBV7-9 to TRBJ2-1, with 8 bases in between that match TRBD2. Sequencing was performed on peripheral blood. The CDR3 protein: CASSFGTRYNEQFF. The bases are TGTGCCAGCAGCTTCGGGACTAGGTACAATGAGCAGTTCTTC.